The 21 T cell receptor beta chains below were found in one sample sequenced in a study of T cells in Graves' hyperthyroidism and ophthalmopathy. The source material, RNA transcripts, was used to amplify TCR beta CDR3 regions. The primer set for the first-round RT-PCR of the TCR CDR3 was HTBI. TCRdb analysed the multiplex PCR reads with MiXCR anew, one entry per CDR3 protein. The sample lists about 360,000 distinct CDR3 sequences; 15% to 20% were seen once. Sequenced: blood. These receptors came from a young woman with Graves' hyperthyroidism.

This clonotype was counted many times. V and J are TRBV6-5 and TRBJ1-2; no clear D gene. Trimming stripped 0 bases from V and 2 bases from J, with 10 bases between. The CDR3 has 15 residues. Germline CDR1 and CDR2: MNHEY and SVGAGI. The CDR3 DNA is TGTGCCAGCAGTTACTCGAACAGAGCGAACTATGGCTACACCTTC. This encodes CASSYSNRANYGYTF.

This clonotype was found many times. The CDR3 region is CASSDETGGPQPQHF. DNA of the CDR3: TGTGCCAGCAGTGATGAGACAGGGGGCCCCCAGCCCCAGCATTTT. V usage is TRBV2 and J usage is TRBJ1-5, with 10 bases that match TRBD1. Germline V gives CDR1 SNHLY, CDR2 FYNNEI. The length of the CDR3 is 15 residues. Trimming cost V 3 bases and J 7 bases; bases outside gene matches: 6.

This clonotype was recorded many times. V and J are TRBV20-1 and TRBJ2-7; 11 bases fit TRBD2. The CDR3 runs 15 residues. The germline gives CDR1 DFQATT, CDR2 SNEGSKA (reference sequence). Germline trimming cut 6 bases from V and 2 bases from J; bases unmatched to any gene: 9. In DNA form, the CDR3 reads TGCAGTGCCGCGGCGGGGACTAGCGGAACCTACGAGCAGTACTTC. This gives the protein CSAAAGTSGTYEQYF.

This clonotype has at least ten counts. The J gene is TRBJ1-5, the V gene TRBV28; 7 bases are a match to TRBD1. This CDR3 spans 16 amino acids. Germline trimming cut 5 bases from V and 2 bases from J; bases unmatched to any gene: 9. Germline V gene data show CDR1 as MDHEN and CDR2 as SYDVKM. CDR3 bases: TGTGCCAGCAGTGATGATTTGGGACAGCGCAATCAGCCCCAGCATTTT. This gives the protein CASSDDLGQRNQPQHF. Drawing the rest from reference TRBV28 and TRBJ1-5, the complete variable domain is DVKVTQSSRYLVKRTGEKVFLECVQDMDHENMFWYRQDPGLGLRLIYFSYDVKMKEKGDIPEGYSVSREKKERFSLILESASTNQTSMYLCASSDDLGQRNQPQHFGDGTRLSIL.

J is TRBJ2-1 and V is TRBV20-1, with a tentative D call TRBD1 (5 bases). The ends were cut back, 6 bases at V and 5 bases at J, with 11 bases in the middle. CDR1 is DFQATT, CDR2 SNEGSKA, per germline (reference sequence). This CDR3 comprises 12 residues. This chain's CDR3 is CSAHRSHNEQFF. The DNA for the CDR3 is TGCAGTGCGCACAGGTCACACAATGAGCAGTTCTTC.

V usage is TRBV11-3 and J usage is TRBJ1-1, with 8 bases fitting TRBD1. The germline CDR1 and CDR2 sequences are SGHNT and YENEEA. V shed 2 bases, J shed 5 bases, and the junction held 7 bases outside the gene matches. The length of the CDR3 is 15 residues. The CDR3 loop reads CASSLSGGAGTEAFF. CDR3 sequence (DNA): TGTGCCAGCAGCTTATCAGGGGGCGCAGGGACTGAAGCTTTCTTT.

This clonotype was recorded a few times. The chain couples TRBV6-5 to TRBJ2-7; TRBD1 matches 11 bases. This CDR3 region has 16 residues. Germline-derived CDR1 and CDR2 are MNHEY and SVGAGI. The V segment lost 1 base and the J segment 1 base; nucleotides outside the gene matches: 3. DNA of the CDR3: TGTGCCAGCAGTTACTATGGGACAGGGGGATCCTACGAGCAGTACTTC. Translation: CASSYYGTGGSYEQYF.

The table lists this clonotype with many counts. CDR3 nucleotides: TGTGCCAGCAGTGAAGCGAGAACCGACGAGCAGTACTTC. Translated: CASSEARTDEQYF. The rearrangement joins TRBV6-1 to TRBJ2-7; D gene uncertain. V gave up 0 bases and J gave up 5 bases, with 8 bases separating them. This CDR3 spans 13 amino acids. Germline lookup yields CDR1 MNHNS and CDR2 SASEGT.

The table lists this clonotype with many counts. The chain employs TRBV28 and TRBJ2-7, with 8 bases fitting TRBD2. The trim removed 10 bases at V and 0 bases at J, leaving 5 bases unmatched. The length of the CDR3 is 13 residues. Germline CDR1 reads MDHEN; CDR2 reads SYDVKM. The CDR3 region is CATLAGTSYEQYF. In DNA, the CDR3 is TGTGCCACCTTAGCGGGGACCTCCTACGAGCAGTACTTC.

This clonotype was seen repeatedly, ten times or more. The gene calls are TRBV12-3 or TRBV12-4 and TRBJ1-1; a weak D match, TRBD1 (5 bases). There are 15 residues in the CDR3. The ends were cut back, 5 bases at V and 4 bases at J, with 17 bases in the middle. The CDR3 reads CASSPSRRVSTEAFF. The CDR3 DNA is TGTGCCAGCAGTCCCTCCCGCAGGGTGAGCACTGAAGCTTTCTTT.

This clonotype occurred many times. V is TRBV20-1 and J is TRBJ1-1, with TRBD1 as a possible D gene (5 bases). CDR3 length: 13 amino acids. Germline V CDR1 and CDR2: DFQATT, SNEGSKA (reference sequence). V lost 3 bases and J 4 bases, leaving 12 bases between the germline ends. The chain's CDR3 is CSARSDSATEAFF. The CDR3 DNA is TGCAGTGCTAGGAGTGACAGTGCCACTGAAGCTTTCTTT.

This clonotype was picked up many times. The gene calls are TRBV7-3 and TRBJ1-2; D gene unclear. The CDR3 spans 13 residues. The V gene's germline CDR1 is SGHTA and CDR2 FQGTGA. V was clipped by 4 bases and J by 8 bases, with 14 bases between them. CDR3 sequence: CASSYPGLEGYTF. CDR3 nucleotide sequence: TGTGCCAGCAGCTACCCCGGCTTAGAAGGCTACACCTTC.

This clonotype appeared many times. It is unclear where the CDR3 begins or ends on the DNA, so no DNA is shown, and the CDR3 is as TCRdb lists it. V usage is TRBV20-1 and J usage is TRBJ1-2. Germline CDR1 and CDR2: DFQATT and SNEGSKA (reference sequence). The CDR3 region is 12 residues in length, termini included. The CDR3 is CSTSEATYGYTF.

There are a few counts of this clonotype. This sequence joins TRBV18 and TRBJ2-7; tentatively, D is TRBD1 (6 bases). Germline values: CDR1 KGHSH, CDR2 LQKENI. CDR3 length: 14 amino acids. Trimming shortened V by 3 bases and J by 2 bases, and 11 bases separated the two germline ends. The CDR3 DNA is TGTGCCAGCTCACCGGGACACCTAACCTACGAGCAGTACTTC. It translates to CASSPGHLTYEQYF.

This clonotype was detected many times. V and J are TRBV10-3 and TRBJ2-7, with D maybe TRBD1 (6 bases). There are 15 residues in the CDR3. Germline lookup yields CDR1 ENHRY and CDR2 SYGVKD. Trimming left V 10 bases short and J 3 bases short, with 22 bases between. The CDR3 is CATADRGVPIYEQYF. The CDR3 DNA reads as TGTGCCACCGCGGACAGAGGAGTTCCGATCTACGAGCAGTACTTC.

This clonotype was seen at least ten times. The V gene is TRBV28, the J gene TRBJ2-6; weak D call: TRBD2 (5 bases). The CDR3 consists of 16 residues. Between the trimmed V and J ends, which lost 6 bases and 2 bases, there was a span of 14 bases. Germline assignment: CDR1 MDHEN and CDR2 SYDVKM. The CDR3 DNA is TGTGCCAGCAGCCTCGGGAAGACTCCTGGGGCCAACGTCCTGACTTTC. Amino acid sequence: CASSLGKTPGANVLTF. Looking up the rest from reference TRBV28 and TRBJ2-6 gives the full variable domain: DVKVTQSSRYLVKRTGEKVFLECVQDMDHENMFWYRQDPGLGLRLIYFSYDVKMKEKGDIPEGYSVSREKKERFSLILESASTNQTSMYLCASSLGKTPGANVLTFGAGSRLTVL.

This chain uses TRBV25-1 with TRBJ2-5; 8 nucleotides line up with TRBD2. Germline V gene sequence: CDR1 MGHDK, CDR2 SYGVNS. With V trimmed by 3 bases and J by 0 bases, 15 bases remained unmatched. This CDR3 contains 19 residues. The DNA of the CDR3 is TGTGCCAGCAGTGATCCCAAAGCGGGGGCCGCTCTGTACCAAGAGACCCAGTACTTC. This gives the protein CASSDPKAGAALYQETQYF.

This clonotype occurred once. This rearrangement joins TRBV12-3 or TRBV12-4 to TRBJ1-2; TRBD1 is a possible D gene (5 bases). V was pared by 6 bases and J by 0 bases, with 20 bases between. The CDR3 covers 17 residues. The CDR3 DNA sequence: TGTGCCAGCAGCACCGGGACGGAGCTTAAAGCTAACTATGGCTACACCTTC. Its protein product is CASSTGTELKANYGYTF.

This clonotype was seen repeatedly, ten times or more. This rearrangement joins TRBV28 to TRBJ2-7; 9 nucleotides align to TRBD1. J was trimmed by 6 bases and V by 4 bases; bases with no gene match: 13. The CDR3 covers 16 residues. CDR1 and CDR2 (germline): MDHEN, SYDVKM. The CDR3 protein is CASSSQMWDRETEQYF. The CDR3 DNA reads TGTGCCAGCAGTTCGCAGATGTGGGACAGGGAGACCGAGCAGTACTTC.

This clonotype was counted at least ten times. The chain is built from TRBV6-1 and TRBJ1-1, with 10 bases lining up with TRBD1. The CDR3 has 16 residues. The germline V gene encodes CDR1 MNHNS and CDR2 SASEGT. The V gene end was trimmed by 6 bases and the J gene end by 3 bases; junction bases not matched to a gene: 10. CDR3 in DNA: TGTGCCAGCAGCGCCAGACCCGGGACAGGGGACACTGAAGCTTTCTTT. Translation: CASSARPGTGDTEAFF.

The chain joins TRBV6-1 to TRBJ2-7, with D hard to call. The germline V gene encodes CDR1 MNHNS and CDR2 SASEGT. The CDR3 runs 13 residues. V gave up 7 bases and J gave up 4 bases, with 14 bases separating them. The CDR3 DNA reads as TGTGCCAGCATCGGAATGATCCGATACGAGCAGTACTTC. Amino acid sequence: CASIGMIRYEQYF.